This TCR beta chain emerged from a study of blood T cell repertoires in COVID-19. Study as a whole: Acute-phase and convalescent COVID-19 samples originated in the United States, Italy and Spain. The analysed material was cDNA or gDNA that came from T cells, B-cell-depleted T cells, or PBMCs.

CDR1 and CDR2 from the germline V gene are SGDLS and YYNGEE. CDR3 length: 12 residues. Trimming removed 4 bases at V and 6 bases at J, with 9 bases between. Profiled with immunoSEQ multiplex PCR; TCRdb holds only in-frame clones, not every one. Counted here are some 17,000 clones, roughly 87% occurring once; the ten biggest clones make up about 17%. V usage is TRBV9 and J usage is TRBJ2-3, with D perhaps TRBD2 (5 bases). Sequencing was done on a sample of peripheral blood. This clonotype originated in a man aged 50 or older with active COVID-19. DNA for the CDR3: TGTGCCAGCAGCCTGGAGGTGGATACGCAGTATTTT. Encoded protein: CASSLEVDTQYF.